The rows below give T cell receptor beta chains drawn from one sample of a study of T cell responses to AZD1222 COVID-19 vaccine. Only in-frame clones appear in the TCRdb table, and some are missing; sequencing was by immunoSEQ multiplex PCR. The sample contains tens of thousands of clones, 80% to 90% of which appear only once. This material consisted of peripheral blood, taken 28 days after the second AZD1222 dose. The receptors derive from an adult who received the AZD1222 COVID-19 vaccine. Both conserved end residues are trimmed from each CDR3. A D gene is named only where the DNA matches it firmly.

j_call v_call cdr3_length d_call cdr3_aa
TRBJ1-1 TRBV28 9 . ASSLDTEAF
TRBJ2-4 TRBV4-3 13 . ASSQGGVAKNIQY
TRBJ1-5 TRBV19 11 . ATSMDSNQPQH
TRBJ2-1 TRBV5-1 17 TRBD2 ASSLWGRTSGRAGNEQF
TRBJ2-6 TRBV27 14 . ASSPSSISGANVLT
TRBJ1-2 TRBV7-9 11 TRBD1 ASSFGQGNGYT
TRBJ2-2 TRBV4-2 17 TRBD2 ASSQDLVSGSSGTGELF
TRBJ1-4 TRBV7-9 13 TRBD1 ASSRRTGGGEKLF
TRBJ2-5 TRBV12-3/TRBV12-4 9 . ASSLRETQY
TRBJ1-6 TRBV5-1 14 . ASSLEFQADNSPLH
TRBJ1-2 TRBV2 13 . ASSVVWGRDYGYT
TRBJ1-4 TRBV19 14 TRBD1 ASTTSGGRADEKLF
TRBJ2-7 TRBV11-1 11 . ASSLAPTYEQY
TRBJ1-2 TRBV6-5 13 TRBD1 ASRSSDRAEYGYT